Listed here is a single T cell receptor beta chain. What it binds is unknown. The sample originates from a study of T cells after yellow fever vaccination. The CDR3 covers 12 residues. Trimming shortened V by 1 base and J by 2 bases, and 5 bases separated the two germline ends. The germline V gene has CDR1 DFQATT and CDR2 SNEGSKA (reference sequence). Notes on the study in general: A minor fraction of clonotypes spanned both CD4 and CD8 compartments. A weaker but faster secondary response was observed, peaking on day 5 versus 15.

Using its own MiXCR run on the 5' RACE reads, TCRdb lists one record per CDR3 protein. Counted here are approximately 550,000 distinct CDR3 sequences, about 13% occurring once; the ten biggest clones make up over 12%. This chain joins TRBV20-1 and TRBJ2-5; D remains unclear. The sample in question was PBMCs, obtained on the day of the yellow fever booster vaccination. The sequence was obtained from a man aged 25-45 years who received the YFV17D yellow fever vaccine. CDR3 amino acids: CSARVQQETQYF. The DNA of the CDR3 is TGCAGTGCTAGAGTTCAGCAAGAGACCCAGTACTTC.